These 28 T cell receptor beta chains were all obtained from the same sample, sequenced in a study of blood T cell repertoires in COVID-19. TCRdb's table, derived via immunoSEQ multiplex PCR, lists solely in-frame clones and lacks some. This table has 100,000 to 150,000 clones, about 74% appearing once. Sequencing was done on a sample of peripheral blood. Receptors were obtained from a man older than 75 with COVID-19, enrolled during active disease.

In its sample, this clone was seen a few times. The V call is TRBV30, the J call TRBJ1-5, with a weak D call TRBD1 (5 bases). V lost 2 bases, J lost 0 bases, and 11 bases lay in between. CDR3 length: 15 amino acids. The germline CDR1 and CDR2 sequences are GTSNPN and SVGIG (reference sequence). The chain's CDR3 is CAWSRAGNSNQPQHF. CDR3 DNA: TGTGCCTGGAGTCGAGCAGGGAATAGCAATCAGCCCCAGCATTTT.

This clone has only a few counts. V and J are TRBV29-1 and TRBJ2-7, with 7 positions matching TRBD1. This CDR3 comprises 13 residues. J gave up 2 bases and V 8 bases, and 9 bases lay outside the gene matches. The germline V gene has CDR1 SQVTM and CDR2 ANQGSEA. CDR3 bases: TGCAGCACCTCACAGGGGTCAACCTACGAGCAGTACTTC. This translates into CSTSQGSTYEQYF.

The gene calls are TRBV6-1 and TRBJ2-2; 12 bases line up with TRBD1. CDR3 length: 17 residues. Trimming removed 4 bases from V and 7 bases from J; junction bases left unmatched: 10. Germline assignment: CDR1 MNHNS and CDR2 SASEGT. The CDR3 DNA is TGTGCCAGCAGTGGACTCGCCGGGACAGGGGGCCTCGGGGAGCTGTTTTTT. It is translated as CASSGLAGTGGLGELFF.

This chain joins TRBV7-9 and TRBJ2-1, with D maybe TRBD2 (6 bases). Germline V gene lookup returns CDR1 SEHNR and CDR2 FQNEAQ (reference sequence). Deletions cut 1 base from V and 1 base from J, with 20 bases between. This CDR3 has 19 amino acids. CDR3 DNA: TGTGCCAGCAGCTTAGGAACGGCGGGGACTGCAGCGTCCTACAATGAGCAGTTCTTC. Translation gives CASSLGTAGTAASYNEQFF. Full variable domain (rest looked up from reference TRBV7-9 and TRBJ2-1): DTGVSQNPRHKITKRGQNVTFRCDPISEHNRLYWYRQTLGQGPEFLTYFQNEAQLEKSRLLSDRFSAERPKGSFSTLEIQRTEQGDSAMYLCASSLGTAGTAASYNEQFFGPGTRLTVL.

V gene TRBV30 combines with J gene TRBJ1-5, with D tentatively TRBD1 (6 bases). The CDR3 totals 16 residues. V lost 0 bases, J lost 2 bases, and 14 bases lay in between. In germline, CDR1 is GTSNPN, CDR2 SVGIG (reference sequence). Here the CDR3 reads CAWSVGGSWGNQPQHF. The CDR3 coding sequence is TGTGCCTGGAGTGTAGGGGGATCTTGGGGCAATCAGCCCCAGCATTTT.

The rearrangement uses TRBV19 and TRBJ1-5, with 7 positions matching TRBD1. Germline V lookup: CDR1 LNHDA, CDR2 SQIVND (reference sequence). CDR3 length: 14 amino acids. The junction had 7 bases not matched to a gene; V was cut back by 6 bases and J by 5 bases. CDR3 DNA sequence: TGTGCCAGTAGCCCGCAGGGGGTTTATCAGCCCCAGCATTTT. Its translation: CASSPQGVYQPQHF.

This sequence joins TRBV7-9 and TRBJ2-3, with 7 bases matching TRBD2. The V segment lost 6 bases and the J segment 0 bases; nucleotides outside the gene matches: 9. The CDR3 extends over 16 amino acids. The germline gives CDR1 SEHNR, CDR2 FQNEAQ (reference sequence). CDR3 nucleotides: TGTGCCAGCAGACATTCTCCAGCGGGAAGCACAGATACGCAGTATTTT. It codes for CASRHSPAGSTDTQYF.

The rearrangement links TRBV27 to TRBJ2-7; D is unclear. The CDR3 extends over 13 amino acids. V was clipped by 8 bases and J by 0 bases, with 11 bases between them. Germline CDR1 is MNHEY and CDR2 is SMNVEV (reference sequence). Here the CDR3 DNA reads TGTGCCAGCGCCGCCGGGTCCTCCTACGAGCAGTACTTC. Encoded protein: CASAAGSSYEQYF.

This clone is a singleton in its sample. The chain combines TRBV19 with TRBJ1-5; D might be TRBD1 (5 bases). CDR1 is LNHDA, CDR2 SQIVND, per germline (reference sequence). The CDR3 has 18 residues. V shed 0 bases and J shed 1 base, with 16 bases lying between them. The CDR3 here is CASSIDLPGLESNQPQHF. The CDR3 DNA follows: TGTGCCAGTAGTATAGATCTCCCAGGGCTGGAAAGCAATCAGCCCCAGCATTTT. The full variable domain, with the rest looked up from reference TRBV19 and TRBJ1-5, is DGGITQSPKYLFRKEGQNVTLSCEQNLNHDAMYWYRQDPGQGLRLIYYSQIVNDFQKGDIAEGYSVSREKKESFPLTVTSAQKNPTAFYLCASSIDLPGLESNQPQHFGDGTRLSIL.

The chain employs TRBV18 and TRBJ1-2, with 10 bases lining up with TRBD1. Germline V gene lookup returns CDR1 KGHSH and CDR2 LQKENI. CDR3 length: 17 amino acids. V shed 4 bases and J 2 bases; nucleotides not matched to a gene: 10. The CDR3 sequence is CASSLSGQGVLNYGYTF. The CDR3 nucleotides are TGTGCCAGCTCACTCTCCGGACAGGGGGTACTAAACTATGGCTACACCTTC.

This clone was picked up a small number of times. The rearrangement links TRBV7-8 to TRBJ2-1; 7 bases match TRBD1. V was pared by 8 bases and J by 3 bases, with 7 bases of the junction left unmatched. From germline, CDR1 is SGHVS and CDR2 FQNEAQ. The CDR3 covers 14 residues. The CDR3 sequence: CASYYRGLYNEQFF. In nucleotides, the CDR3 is TGTGCCAGCTATTACAGGGGCCTCTACAATGAGCAGTTCTTC.

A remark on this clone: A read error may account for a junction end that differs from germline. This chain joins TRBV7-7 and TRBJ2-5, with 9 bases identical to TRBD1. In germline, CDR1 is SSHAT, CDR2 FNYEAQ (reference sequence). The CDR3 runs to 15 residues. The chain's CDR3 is CASSAGQGPQETQYF. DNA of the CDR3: TGTGCTAGCAGCGCGGGACAGGGACCTCAAGAGACCCAGTACTTC.

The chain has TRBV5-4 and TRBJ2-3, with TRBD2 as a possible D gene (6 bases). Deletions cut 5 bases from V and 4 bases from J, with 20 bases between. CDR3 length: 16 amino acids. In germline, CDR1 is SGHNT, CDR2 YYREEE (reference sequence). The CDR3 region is CASSRRLDWAPDTQYF. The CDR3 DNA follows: TGTGCCAGCAGTCGTCGACTAGATTGGGCCCCAGATACGCAGTATTTT.

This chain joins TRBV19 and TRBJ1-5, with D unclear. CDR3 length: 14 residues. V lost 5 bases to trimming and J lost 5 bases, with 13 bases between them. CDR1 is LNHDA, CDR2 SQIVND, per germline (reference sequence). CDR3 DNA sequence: TGTGCCAGTAGTGGAGTCTCGGGGTATCAGCCCCAGCATTTT. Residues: CASSGVSGYQPQHF.

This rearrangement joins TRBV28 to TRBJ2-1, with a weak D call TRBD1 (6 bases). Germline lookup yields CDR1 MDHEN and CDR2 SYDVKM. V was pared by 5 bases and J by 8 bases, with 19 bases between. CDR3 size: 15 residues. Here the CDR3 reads CASSPAQGLRDEQFF. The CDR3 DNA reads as TGTGCCAGCAGTCCTGCACAGGGTCTTAGAGATGAGCAGTTCTTC. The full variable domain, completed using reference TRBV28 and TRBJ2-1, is DVKVTQSSRYLVKRTGEKVFLECVQDMDHENMFWYRQDPGLGLRLIYFSYDVKMKEKGDIPEGYSVSREKKERFSLILESASTNQTSMYLCASSPAQGLRDEQFFGPGTRLTVL.

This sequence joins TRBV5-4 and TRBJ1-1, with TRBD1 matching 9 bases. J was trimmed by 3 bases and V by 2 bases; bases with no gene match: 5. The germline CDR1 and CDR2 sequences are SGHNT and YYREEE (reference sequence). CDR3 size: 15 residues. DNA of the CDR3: TGTGCCAGCAGCTTTATGGGACAGGGTCACACTGAAGCTTTCTTT. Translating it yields CASSFMGQGHTEAFF.

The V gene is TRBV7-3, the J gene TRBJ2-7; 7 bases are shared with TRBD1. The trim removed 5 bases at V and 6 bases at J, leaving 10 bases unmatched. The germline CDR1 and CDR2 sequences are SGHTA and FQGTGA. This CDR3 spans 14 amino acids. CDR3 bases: TGTGCCAGCAGCCGAGGCGACAGGGCGTCCGAGCAGTACTTC. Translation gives CASSRGDRASEQYF.

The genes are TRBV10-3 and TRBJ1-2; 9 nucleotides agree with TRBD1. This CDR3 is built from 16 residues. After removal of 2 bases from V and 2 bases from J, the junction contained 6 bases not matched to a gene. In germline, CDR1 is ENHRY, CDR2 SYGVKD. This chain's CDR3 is CAISEIYRGRNYGYTF. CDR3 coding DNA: TGTGCCATCAGTGAGATATACAGGGGGCGGAACTATGGCTACACCTTC.

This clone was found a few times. The CDR3 protein is CASRIDRAPRGEQFF. For the CDR3, the DNA is TGTGCCAGCAGGATAGATCGCGCCCCCCGAGGGGAGCAGTTCTTC. V and J are TRBV7-2 and TRBJ2-1; tentative D call: TRBD2 (5 bases). Germline V lookup: CDR1 SGHTA, CDR2 FQGNSA. CDR3 length: 15 residues. V gave up 6 bases and J gave up 10 bases, with 22 bases separating them. The full variable domain, rest sourced from reference TRBV7-2 and TRBJ2-1, is GAGVSQSPSNKVTEKGKDVELRCDPISGHTALYWYRQSLGQGLEFLIYFQGNSAPDKSGLPSDRFSAERTGGSVSTLTIQRTQQEDSAVYLCASRIDRAPRGEQFFGPGTRLTVL.

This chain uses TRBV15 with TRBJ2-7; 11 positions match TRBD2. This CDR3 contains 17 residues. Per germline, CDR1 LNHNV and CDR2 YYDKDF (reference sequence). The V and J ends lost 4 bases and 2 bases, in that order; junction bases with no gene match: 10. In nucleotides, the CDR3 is TGTGCCACCAGCATCCCCCGAACTAGCGGGAGACCCTACGAGCAGTACTTC. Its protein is CATSIPRTSGRPYEQYF. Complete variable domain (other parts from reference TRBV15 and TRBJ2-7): DAMVIQNPRYQVTQFGKPVTLSCSQTLNHNVMYWYQQKSSQAPKLLFHYYDKDFNNEADTPDNFQSRRPNTSFCFLDIRSPGLGDTAMYLCATSIPRTSGRPYEQYFGPGTRLTVT.

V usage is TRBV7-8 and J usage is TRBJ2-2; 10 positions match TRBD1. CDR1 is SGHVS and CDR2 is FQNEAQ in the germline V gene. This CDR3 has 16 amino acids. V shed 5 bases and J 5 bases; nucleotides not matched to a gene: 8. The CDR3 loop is CASSPRDRGLTGELFF. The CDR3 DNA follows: TGTGCCAGCAGCCCACGTGACAGGGGGCTTACCGGGGAGCTGTTTTTT.

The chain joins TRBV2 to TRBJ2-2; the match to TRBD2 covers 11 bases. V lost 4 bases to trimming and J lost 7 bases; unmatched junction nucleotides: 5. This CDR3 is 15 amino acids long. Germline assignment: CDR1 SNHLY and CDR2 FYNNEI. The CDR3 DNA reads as TGTGCCAGCAGTGGACTAGCGGGATTGGGCGGGGAGCTGTTTTTT. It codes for CASSGLAGLGGELFF. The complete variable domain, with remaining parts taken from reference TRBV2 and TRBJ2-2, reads EPEVTQTPSHQVTQMGQEVILRCVPISNHLYFYWYRQILGQKVEFLVSFYNNEISEKSEIFDDQFSVERPDGSNFTLKIRSTKLEDSAMYFCASSGLAGLGGELFFGEGSRLTVL.

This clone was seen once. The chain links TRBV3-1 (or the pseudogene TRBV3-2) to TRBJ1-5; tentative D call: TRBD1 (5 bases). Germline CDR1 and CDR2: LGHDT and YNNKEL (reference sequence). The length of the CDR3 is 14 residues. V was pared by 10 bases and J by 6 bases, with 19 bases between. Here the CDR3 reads CATSLGGLGQPQHF. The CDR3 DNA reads TGTGCCACCTCCCTGGGGGGGTTGGGTCAGCCCCAGCATTTT.

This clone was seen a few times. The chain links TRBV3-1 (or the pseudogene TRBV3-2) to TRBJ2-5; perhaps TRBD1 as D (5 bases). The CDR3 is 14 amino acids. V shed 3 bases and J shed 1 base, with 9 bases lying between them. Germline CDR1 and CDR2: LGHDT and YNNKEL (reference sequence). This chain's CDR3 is CASSHQGVQETQYF. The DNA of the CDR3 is TGTGCCAGCAGCCACCAGGGCGTCCAAGAGACCCAGTACTTC.

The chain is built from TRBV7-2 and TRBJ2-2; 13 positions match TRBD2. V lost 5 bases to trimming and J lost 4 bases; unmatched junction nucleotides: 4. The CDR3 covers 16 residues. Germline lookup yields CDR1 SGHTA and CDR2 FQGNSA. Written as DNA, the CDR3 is TGTGCCAGCAGCGGGACTAGCGGGGTGAGCACCGGGGAGCTGTTTTTT. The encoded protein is CASSGTSGVSTGELFF.

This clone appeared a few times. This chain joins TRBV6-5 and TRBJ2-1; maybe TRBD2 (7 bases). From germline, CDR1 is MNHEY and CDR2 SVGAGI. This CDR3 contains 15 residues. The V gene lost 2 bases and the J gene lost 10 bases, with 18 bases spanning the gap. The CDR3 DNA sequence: TGTGCCAGCAGTTACGGGGGGGGCGGACTCGGCGAGCAGTTCTTC. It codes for CASSYGGGGLGEQFF.

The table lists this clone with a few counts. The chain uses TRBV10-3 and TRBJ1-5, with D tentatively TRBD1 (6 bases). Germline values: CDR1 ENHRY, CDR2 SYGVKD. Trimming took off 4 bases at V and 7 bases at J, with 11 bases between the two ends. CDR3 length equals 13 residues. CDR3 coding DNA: TGTGCCATCAGTGTTAACAGGGACCAGCCCCAGCATTTT. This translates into CAISVNRDQPQHF.

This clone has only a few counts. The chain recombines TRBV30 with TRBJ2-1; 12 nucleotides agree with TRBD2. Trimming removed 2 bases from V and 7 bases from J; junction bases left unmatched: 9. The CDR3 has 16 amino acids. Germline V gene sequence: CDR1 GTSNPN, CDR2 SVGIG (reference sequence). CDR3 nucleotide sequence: TGTGCCTGGAGTCCCTGGACTAGCGGGAAACGGAATGAGCAGTTCTTC. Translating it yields CAWSPWTSGKRNEQFF.